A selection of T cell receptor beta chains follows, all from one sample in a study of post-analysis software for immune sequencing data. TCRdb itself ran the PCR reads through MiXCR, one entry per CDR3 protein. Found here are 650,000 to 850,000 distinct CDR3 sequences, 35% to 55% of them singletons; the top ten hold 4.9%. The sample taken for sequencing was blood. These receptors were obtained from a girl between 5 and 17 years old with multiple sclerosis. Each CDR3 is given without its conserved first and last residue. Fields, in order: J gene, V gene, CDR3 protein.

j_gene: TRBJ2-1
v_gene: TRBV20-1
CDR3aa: SARDPAGIGNEQF

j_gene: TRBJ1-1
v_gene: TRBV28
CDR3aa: ATNLGGQTTEAF

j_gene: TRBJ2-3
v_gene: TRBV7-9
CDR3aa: ASSLVLAATDTQY

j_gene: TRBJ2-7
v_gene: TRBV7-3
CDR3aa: ASSLTGLAGGNEQY

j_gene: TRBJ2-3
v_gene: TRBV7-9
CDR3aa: ASSLGERDTDTQY

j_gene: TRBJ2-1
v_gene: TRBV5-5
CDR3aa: ASSFGARGEQF

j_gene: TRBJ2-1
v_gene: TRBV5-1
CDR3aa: ASSYDAPGLANEQF

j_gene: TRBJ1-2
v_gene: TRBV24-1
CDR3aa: ATSDPGQGNGYT

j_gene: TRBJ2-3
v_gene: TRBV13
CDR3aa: ASSQDRASDTQY

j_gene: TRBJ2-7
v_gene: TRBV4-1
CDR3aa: ASSQGAGASYEQY

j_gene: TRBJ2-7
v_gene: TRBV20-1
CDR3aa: SAAEGGTLFYEQY

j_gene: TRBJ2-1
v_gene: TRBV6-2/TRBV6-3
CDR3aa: ASNFGGEQF

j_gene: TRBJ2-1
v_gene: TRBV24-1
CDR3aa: ATSDAFSYNEQF

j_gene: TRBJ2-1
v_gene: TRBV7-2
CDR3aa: ASSVGFRGNEQF

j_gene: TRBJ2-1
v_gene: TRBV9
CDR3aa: ASSLNSGIGGNEQF

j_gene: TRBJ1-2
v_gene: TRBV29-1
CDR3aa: SVEDRQGEFGGYT

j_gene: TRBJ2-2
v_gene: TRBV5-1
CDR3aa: ASSLSSGINTGELF

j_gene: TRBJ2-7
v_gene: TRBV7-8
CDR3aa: ASSLAGTSGAYEQY

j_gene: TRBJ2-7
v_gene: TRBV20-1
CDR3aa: SAKLGGNSYEQY

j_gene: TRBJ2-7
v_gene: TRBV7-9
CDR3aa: ASSHRGDEQY

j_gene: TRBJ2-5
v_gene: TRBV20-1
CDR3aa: SGRLGVQETQY

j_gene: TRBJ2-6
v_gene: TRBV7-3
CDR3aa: ASSLMGMAESSGANVLT

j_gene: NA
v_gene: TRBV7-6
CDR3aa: ASSEEVGGYEQY

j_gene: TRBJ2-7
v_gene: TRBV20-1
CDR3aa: SARERLAPTYEQY

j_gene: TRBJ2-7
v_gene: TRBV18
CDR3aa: ASSSLAGVGDEQY

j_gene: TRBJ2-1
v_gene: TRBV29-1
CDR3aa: SAEGHEASSYNEQF

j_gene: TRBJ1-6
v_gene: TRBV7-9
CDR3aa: ASNTRTGTDNSPLH

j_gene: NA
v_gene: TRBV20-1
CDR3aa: SAGLAGIYEQY

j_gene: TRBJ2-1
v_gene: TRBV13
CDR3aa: AVQRGPYNEQF

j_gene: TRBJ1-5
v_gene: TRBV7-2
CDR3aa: ASSLNLAGDQPQH

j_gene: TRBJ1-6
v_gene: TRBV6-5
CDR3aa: ATGKGGASLH

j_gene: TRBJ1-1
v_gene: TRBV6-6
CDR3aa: ASSYRSGPRRGTEAF

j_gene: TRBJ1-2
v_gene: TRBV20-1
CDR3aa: SAWTYTGDRSDYGYT

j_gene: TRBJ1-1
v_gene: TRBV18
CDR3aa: ASSPLGQGNTEAF

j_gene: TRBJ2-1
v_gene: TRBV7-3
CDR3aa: ASSLFVGSSYNGQF

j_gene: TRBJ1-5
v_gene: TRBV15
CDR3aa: ATSREGCIDQPQH

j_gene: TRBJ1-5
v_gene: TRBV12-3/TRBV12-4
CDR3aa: ACRSNAAGFNQPQH

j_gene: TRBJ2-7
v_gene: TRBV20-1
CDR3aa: SASNFSLEQY

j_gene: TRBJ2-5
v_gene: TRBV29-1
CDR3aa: SVVGASGTQY

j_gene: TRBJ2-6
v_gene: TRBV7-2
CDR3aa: ASSSRQESSGANVLT

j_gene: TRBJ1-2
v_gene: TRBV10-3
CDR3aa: AISASGRDYGYT

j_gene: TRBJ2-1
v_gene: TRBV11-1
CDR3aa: ASSADEGDTSYNEQF

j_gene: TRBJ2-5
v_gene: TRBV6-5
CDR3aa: ASTPPDREWTQY

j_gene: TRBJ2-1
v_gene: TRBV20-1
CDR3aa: SAARRVNNEQF

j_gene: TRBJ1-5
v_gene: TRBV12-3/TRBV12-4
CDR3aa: ASSLKVDQPQH

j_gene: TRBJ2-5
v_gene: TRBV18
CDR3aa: ASTRDRGRWEQY

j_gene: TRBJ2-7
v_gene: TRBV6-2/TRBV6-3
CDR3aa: ASFGTTSYEQY

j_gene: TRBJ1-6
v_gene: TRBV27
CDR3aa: ASSTRGTNSPLH

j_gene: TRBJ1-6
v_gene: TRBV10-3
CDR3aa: AISEYHDSPLH

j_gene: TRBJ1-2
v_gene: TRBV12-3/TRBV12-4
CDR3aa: ASSFTGTGGAGGYT

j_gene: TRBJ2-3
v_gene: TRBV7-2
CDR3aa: ASSLGASGSSDTQY

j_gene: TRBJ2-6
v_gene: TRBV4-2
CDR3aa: ASTTDGGSGANVLT

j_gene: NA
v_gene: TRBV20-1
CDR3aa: SASGLVEADRSYEQY

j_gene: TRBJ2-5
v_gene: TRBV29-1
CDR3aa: SVARDTKETQY

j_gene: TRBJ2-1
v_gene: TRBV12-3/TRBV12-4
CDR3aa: ASSFRTSGRNEQF

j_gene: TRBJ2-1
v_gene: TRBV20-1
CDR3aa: SARGKVYNEQF

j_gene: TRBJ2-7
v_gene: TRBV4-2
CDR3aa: ASSQEASGDYEQY

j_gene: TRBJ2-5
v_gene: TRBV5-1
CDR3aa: ASSLVLRGRRETQY

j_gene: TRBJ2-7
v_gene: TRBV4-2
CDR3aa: ASSQVGSAERVYEQY

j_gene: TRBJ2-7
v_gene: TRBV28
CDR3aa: ASSGVDKDSLPYEQY